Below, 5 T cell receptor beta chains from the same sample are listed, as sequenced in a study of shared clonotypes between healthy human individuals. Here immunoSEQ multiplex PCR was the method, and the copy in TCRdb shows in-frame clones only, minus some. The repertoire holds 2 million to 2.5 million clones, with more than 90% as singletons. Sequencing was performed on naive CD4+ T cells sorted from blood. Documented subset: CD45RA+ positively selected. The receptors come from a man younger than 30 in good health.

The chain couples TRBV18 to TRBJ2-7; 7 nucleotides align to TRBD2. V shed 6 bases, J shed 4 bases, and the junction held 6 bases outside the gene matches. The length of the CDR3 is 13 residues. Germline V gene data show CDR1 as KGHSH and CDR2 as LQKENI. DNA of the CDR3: TGTGCCAGCTCCCGCGGGGGTGAATACGAGCAGTACTTC. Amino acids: CASSRGGEYEQYF.

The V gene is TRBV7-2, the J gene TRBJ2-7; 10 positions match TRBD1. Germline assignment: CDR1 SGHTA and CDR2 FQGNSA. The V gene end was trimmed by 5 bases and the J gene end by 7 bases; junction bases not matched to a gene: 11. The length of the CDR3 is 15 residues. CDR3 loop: CASSHPVTGGQEQYF. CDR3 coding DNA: TGTGCCAGCAGCCACCCGGTGACAGGGGGCCAAGAGCAGTACTTC.

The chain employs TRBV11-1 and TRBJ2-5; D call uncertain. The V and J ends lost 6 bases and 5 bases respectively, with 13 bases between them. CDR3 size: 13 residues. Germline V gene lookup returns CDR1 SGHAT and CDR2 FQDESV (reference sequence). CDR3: CASSPELEETQYF. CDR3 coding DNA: TGTGCCAGCAGTCCCGAACTGGAGGAGACCCAGTACTTC.

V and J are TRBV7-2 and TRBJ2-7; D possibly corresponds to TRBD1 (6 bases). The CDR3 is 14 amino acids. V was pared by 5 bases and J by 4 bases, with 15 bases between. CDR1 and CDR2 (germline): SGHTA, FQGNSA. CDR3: CASSQQGFGYEQYF. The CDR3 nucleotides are TGTGCCAGCAGCCAACAGGGCTTCGGGTACGAGCAGTACTTC.

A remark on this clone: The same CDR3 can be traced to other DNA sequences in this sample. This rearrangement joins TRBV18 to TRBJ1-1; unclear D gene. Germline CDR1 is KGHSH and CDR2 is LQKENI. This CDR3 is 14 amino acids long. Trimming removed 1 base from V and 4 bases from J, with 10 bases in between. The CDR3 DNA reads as TGTGCCAGCTCACCACAGGGCGCGGGCACTGAAGCTTTCTTT. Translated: CASSPQGAGTEAFF.